The 18 T cell receptor beta chains listed next were all sequenced from one sample in a study of T cell responses to AZD1222 COVID-19 vaccine. Only in-frame clones appear in the TCRdb table, and some are missing; sequencing was by immunoSEQ multiplex PCR. Of 100,000 to 150,000 clones detected, about 90% appear once; the ten largest clones hold 5% to 6.5%. Material: peripheral blood, obtained on day 0 of AZD1222 vaccination. All receptors derive from an adult in good health.

The chain has TRBV15 and TRBJ2-7; TRBD1 matches at 8 bases. The CDR3 loop spans 15 amino acids. Germline V gene data show CDR1 as LNHNV and CDR2 as YYDKDF (reference sequence). V gave up 3 bases and J gave up 3 bases; unmatched junction bases: 7. CDR3 sequence: CATSSDRGVYYEQYF. The CDR3 nucleotides are TGTGCCACCAGCAGCGACAGGGGTGTATACTACGAGCAGTACTTC.

The chain links TRBV6-6 to TRBJ1-5; D is unclear. V was pared by 3 bases and J by 4 bases, with 7 bases between. Per the germline V gene, CDR1 is MNHNY and CDR2 is SVGAGI (reference sequence). The CDR3 extends over 13 amino acids. CDR3 region: CASSYHTNQPQHF. The DNA of the CDR3 is TGTGCCAGCAGTTATCATACAAATCAGCCCCAGCATTTT.

The J gene is TRBJ2-7, the V gene TRBV12-3 or TRBV12-4, with TRBD1 matching 8 bases. There are 12 residues in the CDR3. V lost 5 bases and J lost 6; bases outside the gene matches: 3. This chain's CDR3 is CASSLTGGEQYF. DNA of the CDR3: TGTGCCAGCAGTCTCACAGGGGGCGAGCAGTACTTC.

This clone was seen once. The rearrangement links TRBV20-1 to TRBJ2-5, with 10 bases fitting TRBD2. Losses at the gene ends were 3 bases for V and 6 bases for J; bases not matched to a gene: 13. The CDR3 totals 16 residues. Per germline, CDR1 DFQATT and CDR2 SNEGSKA (reference sequence). The CDR3 DNA reads TGCAGTGCTAGTAGGTCTAGCGGGGGCGGTGGGAAGACCCAGTACTTC. Its translation is CSASRSSGGGGKTQYF.

CDR3 DNA sequence: TGTGCCAGTAGCCGGGGACCTTCCCTCGAGCAGTACTTC. It codes for CASSRGPSLEQYF. This chain connects TRBV19 to TRBJ2-7; perhaps D is TRBD1 or TRBD2 (5 bases each). The CDR3 spans 13 residues. V was trimmed by 6 bases and J by 6 bases, leaving 15 bases between them. Looked up from germline, CDR1 is LNHDA and CDR2 is SQIVND (reference sequence).

V gene TRBV18 combines with J gene TRBJ2-7; D might be TRBD1 (6 bases). Germline CDR1 reads KGHSH; CDR2 reads LQKENI. Trimming left V 1 base short and J 7 bases short, with 11 bases between. The CDR3 has 13 amino acids. The CDR3 region has the DNA TGTGCCAGCTCACCACTACAGGGAAGTGAGCAGTACTTC. This sequence encodes CASSPLQGSEQYF.

V is TRBV2 and J is TRBJ2-3, with D hard to call. Germline CDR1 is SNHLY and CDR2 is FYNNEI. V dropped 11 bases and J dropped 8 bases, with 20 bases sitting between them. CDR3 length: 13 residues. CDR3 loop: CAALLPNDATQYF. CDR3 coding DNA: TGTGCCGCCCTTTTGCCTAACGACGCTACGCAGTATTTT.

This chain uses TRBV29-1 with TRBJ2-7, with a tentative D call TRBD2 (6 bases). With 4 bases removed from V and 5 bases from J, the gap between germline ends came to 15 bases. The CDR3 contains 13 residues. Germline CDR1 reads SQVTM; CDR2 reads ANQGSEA. Here the CDR3 reads CSVAGGKIDEQYF. CDR3 nucleotide sequence: TGCAGCGTTGCTGGCGGGAAAATCGACGAGCAGTACTTC.

Written as DNA, the CDR3 is TGTGCCAGCAGCTTAGCTGGGGAGGGCCGCTCACCCCTCCACTTT. It codes for CASSLAGEGRSPLHF. The chain has TRBV7-9 and TRBJ1-6; D not certain. The CDR3 contains 15 residues. Germline V gives CDR1 SEHNR, CDR2 FQNEAQ (reference sequence). V lost 0 bases and J 10 bases, leaving 13 bases between the germline ends.

The rearrangement links TRBV2 to TRBJ1-5; TRBD1 agrees at 7 bases. V was clipped by 8 bases and J by 4 bases; unmatched bases: 5. Germline CDR1 SNHLY, CDR2 FYNNEI. This CDR3 spans 13 amino acids. The CDR3 DNA is TGTGCCAGCGAAGGGACAGATAATCAGCCCCAGCATTTT. Residues: CASEGTDNQPQHF.

The chain employs TRBV6-6 and TRBJ1-2; maybe TRBD1 (5 bases). The CDR3 runs 11 residues. The ends were cut back, 6 bases at V and 8 bases at J, with 10 bases in the middle. Germline CDR1 is MNHNY and CDR2 is SVGAGI (reference sequence). For the CDR3, the DNA is TGTGCCAGCAGCCCAGGGTACGGCTACACCTTC. It translates to CASSPGYGYTF.

The J gene is TRBJ2-3, the V gene TRBV6-6; 11 bases fit TRBD2. With 4 bases clipped from V and 0 bases from J, the junction kept 3 bases outside the gene matches. The CDR3 runs to 16 residues. Per germline, CDR1 MNHNY and CDR2 SVGAGI (reference sequence). CDR3 coding DNA: TGTGCCAGCAGTTCGACTAGCGGGATTAGCACAGATACGCAGTATTTT. Translating it yields CASSSTSGISTDTQYF.

The sample holds one count of this clone. The chain carries TRBV7-8 and TRBJ2-3, with D maybe TRBD2 (6 bases). Trimming left V 1 base short and J 0 bases short, with 11 bases between. Germline loops: CDR1 SGHVS, CDR2 FQNEAQ. The CDR3 runs to 16 residues. Here the CDR3 DNA reads TGTGCCAGCAGCTTAGAACGGGGACTGAGCACAGATACGCAGTATTTT. Its translation is CASSLERGLSTDTQYF.

DNA for the CDR3: TGTGCCAGCAGCTTAACTCCAGGGTCTAACACTGAAGCTTTCTTT. Protein: CASSLTPGSNTEAFF. The chain carries TRBV11-2 and TRBJ1-1, with D perhaps TRBD1 (5 bases). The V end lost 2 bases, the J end lost 2 bases, and 12 bases lay between the germline ends. This CDR3 has 15 residues. Germline V gene data show CDR1 as SGHAT and CDR2 as FQNNGV.

This rearrangement joins TRBV7-9 to TRBJ1-2; D is ambiguous. The CDR3 spans 14 residues. CDR1 SEHNR and CDR2 FQNEAQ come from the germline V gene (reference sequence). Between the trimmed V and J ends, which lost 1 base and 0 bases, there was a span of 6 bases. This CDR3 is CASSLGGPNYGYTF. The CDR3 bases are TGTGCCAGCAGCTTAGGTGGCCCTAACTATGGCTACACCTTC.

The V and J genes are TRBV9 and TRBJ2-2, with 10 bases that match TRBD1. Losses at the gene ends were 4 bases for V and 4 bases for J; bases not matched to a gene: 4. This CDR3 is 15 amino acids long. Germline V lookup: CDR1 SGDLS, CDR2 YYNGEE. The CDR3 DNA sequence: TGTGCCAGCAGCTCGAGGACAGGGGGCACCGGGGAGCTGTTTTTT. Translation gives CASSSRTGGTGELFF. The variable domain in full, completed from reference TRBV9 and TRBJ2-2, reads DSGVTQTPKHLITATGQRVTLRCSPRSGDLSVYWYQQSLDQGLQFLIQYYNGEERAKGNILERFSAQQFPDLHSELNLSSLELGDSALYFCASSSRTGGTGELFFGEGSRLTVL.

The chain has TRBV2 and TRBJ2-2; D is possibly TRBD1 (6 bases). Trimming shortened V by 4 bases and J by 7 bases, and 10 bases separated the two germline ends. The CDR3 contains 13 residues. Germline assignment: CDR1 SNHLY and CDR2 FYNNEI. CDR3 loop: CASSGRTDGELFF. The CDR3 region has the DNA TGTGCCAGCAGTGGCCGGACAGACGGGGAGCTGTTTTTT.

V is TRBV30 and J is TRBJ1-2; D possibly corresponds to TRBD1 (6 bases). Per the germline V gene, CDR1 is GTSNPN and CDR2 is SVGIG (reference sequence). V was trimmed by 1 base and J by 11 bases, leaving 14 bases between them. CDR3 length: 12 amino acids. The CDR3 DNA reads as TGTGCCTGGAGTGCCCAGGGGAGACTTTACACCTTC. Translation gives CAWSAQGRLYTF.